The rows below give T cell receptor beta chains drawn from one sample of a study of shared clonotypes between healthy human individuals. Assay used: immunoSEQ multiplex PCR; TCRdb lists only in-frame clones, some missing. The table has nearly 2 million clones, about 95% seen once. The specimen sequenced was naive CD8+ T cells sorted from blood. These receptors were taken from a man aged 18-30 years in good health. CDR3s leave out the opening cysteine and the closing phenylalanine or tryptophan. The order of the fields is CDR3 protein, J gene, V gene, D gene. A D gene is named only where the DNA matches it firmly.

ASSVVEGGPGNEQF | TRBJ2-1 | TRBV9 | TRBD2
ASRTGLASYEQY | TRBJ2-7 | TRBV6-1 | TRBD2
ASSALYLGGYT | TRBJ1-2 | TRBV19 | .
ASSLVQVSYNSPLH | TRBJ1-6 | TRBV5-6 | .
ASSLGSAHEQY | TRBJ2-7 | TRBV5-6 | .
ASSGTGGYGYT | TRBJ1-2 | TRBV2 | TRBD1
ASSLNVQGTGNTIY | TRBJ1-3 | TRBV5-1 | .
ATSRDRDETQY | TRBJ2-5 | TRBV10-3 | TRBD1
AAGGTDDLTGELF | TRBJ2-2 | TRBV10-3 | .
ASSFGGTSYEQY | TRBJ2-7 | TRBV11-2 | .
ASSEDTNSPLH | TRBJ1-6 | TRBV10-2 | .
ASSQEAGPLNTEAF | TRBJ1-1 | TRBV4-1 | .
ASSADGGTVNTGELF | TRBJ2-2 | TRBV9 | .
ASSQLAGGRNEQF | TRBJ2-1 | TRBV7-8 | TRBD2
ASGPTSGNNEQF | TRBJ2-1 | TRBV6-5 | TRBD2
ASTIGGADTQY | TRBJ2-3 | TRBV28 | .
ASSPRGGGYEQY | TRBJ2-7 | TRBV28 | TRBD2
ASSVTGAEQY | TRBJ2-7 | TRBV9 | .
ASSEYEGLLNTEAF | TRBJ1-1 | TRBV25-1 | .
ASSSIYEQY | TRBJ2-7 | TRBV28 | .
ASSPLENTEAF | TRBJ1-1 | TRBV10-2 | .
ASSLLAGTSTDTQY | TRBJ2-3 | TRBV27 | TRBD2